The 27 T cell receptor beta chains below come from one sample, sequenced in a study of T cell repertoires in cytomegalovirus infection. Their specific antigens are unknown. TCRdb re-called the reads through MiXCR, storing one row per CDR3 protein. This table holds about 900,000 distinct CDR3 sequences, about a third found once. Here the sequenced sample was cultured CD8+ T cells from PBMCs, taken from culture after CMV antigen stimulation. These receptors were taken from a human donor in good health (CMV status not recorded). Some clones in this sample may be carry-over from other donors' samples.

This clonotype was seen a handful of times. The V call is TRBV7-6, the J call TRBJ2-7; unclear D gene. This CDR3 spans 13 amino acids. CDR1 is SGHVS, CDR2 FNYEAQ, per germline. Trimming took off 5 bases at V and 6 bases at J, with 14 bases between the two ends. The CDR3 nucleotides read TGTGCCAGCAGCCCCGCGGAAGGGCCCGAGCAGTACGTC. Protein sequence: CASSPAEGPEQYV.

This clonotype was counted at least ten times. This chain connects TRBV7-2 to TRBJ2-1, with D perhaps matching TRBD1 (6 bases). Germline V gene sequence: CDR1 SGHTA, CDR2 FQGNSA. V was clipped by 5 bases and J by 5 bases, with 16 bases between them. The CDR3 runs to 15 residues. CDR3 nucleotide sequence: TGTGCCAGCAGCCTAGAGTGGGCAGGGGACAATGAGCAGTTCTTC. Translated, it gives CASSLEWAGDNEQFF.

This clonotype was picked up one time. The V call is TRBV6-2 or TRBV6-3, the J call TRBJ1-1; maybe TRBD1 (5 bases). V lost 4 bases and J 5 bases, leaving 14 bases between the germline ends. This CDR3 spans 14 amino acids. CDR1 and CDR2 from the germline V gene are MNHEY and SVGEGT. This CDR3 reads CASSSPWGDTEAFF. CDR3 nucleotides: TGTGCCAGCAGTTCCCCGTGGGGGGATACTGAAGCTTTCTTT.

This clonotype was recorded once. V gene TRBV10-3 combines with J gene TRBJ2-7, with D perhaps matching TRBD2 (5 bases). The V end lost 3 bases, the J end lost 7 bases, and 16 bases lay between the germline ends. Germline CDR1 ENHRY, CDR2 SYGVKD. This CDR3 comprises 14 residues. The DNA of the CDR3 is TGTGCCATCAGTGACCAGCGGATACAGAAGGAGCAGTACTTC. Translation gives CAISDQRIQKEQYF.

The CDR3 region has the DNA TGTGCCAGCAGGGCCATAGATACGCAGTATTTT. The encoded protein is CASRAIDTQYF. J is TRBJ2-3 and V is TRBV5-8; D gene unclear. V lost 5 bases to trimming and J lost 5 bases, with 6 bases between them. CDR1 and CDR2 (germline): SGHTS, YDEGEE. There are 11 residues in the CDR3. The complete variable domain, with remaining parts taken from reference TRBV5-8 and TRBJ2-3, reads EAGVTQSPTHLIKTRGQQATLRCSPISGHTSVYWYQQALGLGLQFLLWYDEGEERNRGNFPPRFSGRQFPNYSSELNVNALELEDSALYLCASRAIDTQYFGPGTRLTVL.

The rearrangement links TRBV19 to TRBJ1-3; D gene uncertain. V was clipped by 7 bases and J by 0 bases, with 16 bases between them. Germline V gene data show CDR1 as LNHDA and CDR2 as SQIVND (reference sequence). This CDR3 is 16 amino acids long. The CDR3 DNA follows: TGTGCCAGTAATCCGTCTTACGGCACCTCTGGAAACACCATATATTTT. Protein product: CASNPSYGTSGNTIYF.

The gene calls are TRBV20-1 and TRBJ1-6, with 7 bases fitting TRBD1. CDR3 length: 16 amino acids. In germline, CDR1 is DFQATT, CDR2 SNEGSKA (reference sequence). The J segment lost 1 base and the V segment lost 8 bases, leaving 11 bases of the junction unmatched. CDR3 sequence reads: CSSSRGLGSYNSPLHF. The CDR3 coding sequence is TGCAGTTCAAGTAGGGGGCTGGGGTCCTATAATTCACCCCTCCACTTT.

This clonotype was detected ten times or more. The CDR3 DNA is TGTGCCAGCAGTCCTCTTGGGGGGTCTGGGGCCAACGTCCTGACTTTC. This codes for CASSPLGGSGANVLTF. V gene TRBV12-3 or TRBV12-4 combines with J gene TRBJ2-6, with D possibly being TRBD2 (6 bases). The CDR3 is 16 amino acids. The V end lost 5 bases, the J end lost 1 base, and 12 bases lay between the germline ends.

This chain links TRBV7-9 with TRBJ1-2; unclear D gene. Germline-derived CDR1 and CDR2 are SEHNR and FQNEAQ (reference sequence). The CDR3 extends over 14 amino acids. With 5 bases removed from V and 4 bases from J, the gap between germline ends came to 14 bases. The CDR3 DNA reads TGTGCCAGCAGCCCGTGGACTACTTCCTATGGCTACACCTTC. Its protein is CASSPWTTSYGYTF.

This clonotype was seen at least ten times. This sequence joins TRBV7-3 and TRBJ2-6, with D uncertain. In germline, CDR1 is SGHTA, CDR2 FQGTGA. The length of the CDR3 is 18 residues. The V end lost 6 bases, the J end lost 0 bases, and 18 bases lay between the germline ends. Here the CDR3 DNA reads TGTGCCAGCAGTTCAAGGGCAGGTGTACACTCTGGGGCCAACGTCCTGACTTTC. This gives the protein CASSSRAGVHSGANVLTF.

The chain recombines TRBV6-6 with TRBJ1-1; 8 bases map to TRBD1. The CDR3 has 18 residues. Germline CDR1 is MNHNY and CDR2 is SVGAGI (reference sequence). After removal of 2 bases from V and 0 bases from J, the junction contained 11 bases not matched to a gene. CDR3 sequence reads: CASSYSPGTGSLNTEAFF. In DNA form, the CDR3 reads TGTGCCAGCAGTTACAGTCCTGGGACAGGAAGCTTGAACACTGAAGCTTTCTTT.

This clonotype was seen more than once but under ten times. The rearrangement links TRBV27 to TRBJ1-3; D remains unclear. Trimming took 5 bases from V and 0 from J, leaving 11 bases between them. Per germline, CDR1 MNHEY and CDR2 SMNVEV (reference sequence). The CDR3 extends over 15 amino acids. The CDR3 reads CASSRRPFSGNTIYF. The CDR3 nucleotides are TGTGCCAGCAGTCGTCGACCGTTCTCTGGAAACACCATATATTTT.

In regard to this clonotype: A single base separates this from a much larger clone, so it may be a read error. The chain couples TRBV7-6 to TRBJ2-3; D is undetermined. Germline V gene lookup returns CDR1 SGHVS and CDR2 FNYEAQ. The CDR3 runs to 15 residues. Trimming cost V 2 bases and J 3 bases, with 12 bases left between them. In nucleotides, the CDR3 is TGTGCCAGCAGCTTATTGTCTAGTGGAACAGATACGCAGTATTTT. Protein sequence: CASSLLSSGTDTQYF.

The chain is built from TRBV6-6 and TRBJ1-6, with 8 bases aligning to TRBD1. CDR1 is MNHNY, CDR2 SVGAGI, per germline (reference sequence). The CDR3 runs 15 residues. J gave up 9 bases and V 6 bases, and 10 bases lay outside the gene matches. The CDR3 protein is CASRLNQGASSPLHF. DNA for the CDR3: TGTGCCAGCAGGCTAAACCAGGGGGCTAGTTCACCCCTCCACTTT.

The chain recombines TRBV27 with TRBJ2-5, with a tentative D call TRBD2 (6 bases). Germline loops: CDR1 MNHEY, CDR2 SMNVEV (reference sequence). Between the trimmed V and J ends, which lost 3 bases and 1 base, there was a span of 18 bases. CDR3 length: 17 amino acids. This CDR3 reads CASSFLPGLMTQETQYF. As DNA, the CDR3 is TGTGCCAGCAGTTTTCTCCCGGGACTCATGACCCAAGAGACCCAGTACTTC.

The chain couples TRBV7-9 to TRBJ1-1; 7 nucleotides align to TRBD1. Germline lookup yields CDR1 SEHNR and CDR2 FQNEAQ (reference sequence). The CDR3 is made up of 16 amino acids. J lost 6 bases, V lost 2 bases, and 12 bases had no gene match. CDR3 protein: CASSLIQRGTAPEAFF. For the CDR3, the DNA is TGTGCCAGCAGCTTAATACAAAGGGGGACAGCACCTGAAGCTTTCTTT.

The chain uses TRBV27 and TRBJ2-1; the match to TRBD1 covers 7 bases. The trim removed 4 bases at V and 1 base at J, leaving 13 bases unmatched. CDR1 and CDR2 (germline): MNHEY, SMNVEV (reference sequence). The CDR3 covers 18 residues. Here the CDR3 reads CASSYQAGTDLSYNEQFF. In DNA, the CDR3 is TGTGCCAGCAGTTACCAAGCCGGGACAGATCTATCCTACAATGAGCAGTTCTTC.

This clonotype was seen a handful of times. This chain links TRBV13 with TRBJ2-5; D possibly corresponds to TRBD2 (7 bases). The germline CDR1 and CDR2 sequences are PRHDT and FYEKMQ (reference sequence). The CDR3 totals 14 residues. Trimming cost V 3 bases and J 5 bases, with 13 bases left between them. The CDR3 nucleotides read TGTGCCAGCAGCTTCGAGGGGGGGACGGAGACCCAGTACTTC. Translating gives CASSFEGGTETQYF. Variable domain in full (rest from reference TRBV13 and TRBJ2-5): AAGVIQSPRHLIKEKRETATLKCYPIPRHDTVYWYQQGPGQDPQFLISFYEKMQSDKGSIPDRFSAQQFSDYHSELNMSSLELGDSALYFCASSFEGGTETQYFGPGTRLLVL.

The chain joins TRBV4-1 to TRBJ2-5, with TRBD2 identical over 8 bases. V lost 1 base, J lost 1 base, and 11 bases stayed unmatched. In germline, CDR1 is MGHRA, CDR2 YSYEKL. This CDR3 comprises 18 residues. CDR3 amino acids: CASSQVVSGGGFQETQYF. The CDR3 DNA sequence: TGCGCCAGCAGCCAAGTCGTCAGCGGCGGGGGGTTCCAAGAGACCCAGTACTTC.

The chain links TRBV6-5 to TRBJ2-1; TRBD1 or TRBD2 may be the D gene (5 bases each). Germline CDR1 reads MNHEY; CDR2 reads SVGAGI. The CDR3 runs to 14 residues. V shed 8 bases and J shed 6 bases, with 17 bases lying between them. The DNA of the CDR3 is TGTGCCAGCTGCGTAACTAGTGGGGCCAATGAGCAGTTCTTC. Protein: CASCVTSGANEQFF.

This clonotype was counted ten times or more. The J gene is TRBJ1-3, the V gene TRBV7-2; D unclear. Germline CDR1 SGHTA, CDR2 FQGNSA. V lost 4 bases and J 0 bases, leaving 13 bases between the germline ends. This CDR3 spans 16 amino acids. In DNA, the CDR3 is TGTGCCAGCAGCTCGGGAGTGGGCCGCTCTGGAAACACCATATATTTT. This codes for CASSSGVGRSGNTIYF. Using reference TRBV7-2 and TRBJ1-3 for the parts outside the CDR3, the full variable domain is GAGVSQSPSNKVTEKGKDVELRCDPISGHTALYWYRQSLGQGLEFLIYFQGNSAPDKSGLPSDRFSAERTGGSVSTLTIQRTQQEDSAVYLCASSSGVGRSGNTIYFGEGSWLTVV.

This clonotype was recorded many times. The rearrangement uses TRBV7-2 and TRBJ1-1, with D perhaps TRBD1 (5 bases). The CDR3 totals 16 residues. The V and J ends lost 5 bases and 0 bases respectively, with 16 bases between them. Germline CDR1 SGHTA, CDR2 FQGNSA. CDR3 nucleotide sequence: TGTGCCAGCAGCCCCCCTTGGGGGACGATGAACACTGAAGCTTTCTTT. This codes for CASSPPWGTMNTEAFF.

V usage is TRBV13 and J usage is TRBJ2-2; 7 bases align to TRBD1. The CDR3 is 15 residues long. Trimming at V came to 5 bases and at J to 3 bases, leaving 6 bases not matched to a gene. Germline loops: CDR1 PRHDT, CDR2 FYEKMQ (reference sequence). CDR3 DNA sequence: TGTGCCAGCAGCGACCGGGACAGTTACACCGGGGAGCTGTTTTTT. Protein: CASSDRDSYTGELFF.

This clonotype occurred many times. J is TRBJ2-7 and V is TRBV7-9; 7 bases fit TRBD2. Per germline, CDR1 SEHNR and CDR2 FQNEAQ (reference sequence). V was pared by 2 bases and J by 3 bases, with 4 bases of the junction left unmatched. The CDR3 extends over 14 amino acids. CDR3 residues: CASSLSGRHYEQYF. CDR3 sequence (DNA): TGTGCCAGCAGCTTATCCGGGAGGCACTACGAGCAGTACTTC. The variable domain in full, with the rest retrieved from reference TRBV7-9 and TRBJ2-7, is DTGVSQNPRHKITKRGQNVTFRCDPISEHNRLYWYRQTLGQGPEFLTYFQNEAQLEKSRLLSDRFSAERPKGSFSTLEIQRTEQGDSAMYLCASSLSGRHYEQYFGPGTRLTVT.

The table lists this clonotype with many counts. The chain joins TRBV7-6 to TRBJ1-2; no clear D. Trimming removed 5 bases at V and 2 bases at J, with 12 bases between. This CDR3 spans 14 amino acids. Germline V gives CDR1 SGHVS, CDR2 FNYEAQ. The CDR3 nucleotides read TGTGCCAGCAGCCCCCGTTCTATAAACTATGGCTACACCTTC. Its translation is CASSPRSINYGYTF.

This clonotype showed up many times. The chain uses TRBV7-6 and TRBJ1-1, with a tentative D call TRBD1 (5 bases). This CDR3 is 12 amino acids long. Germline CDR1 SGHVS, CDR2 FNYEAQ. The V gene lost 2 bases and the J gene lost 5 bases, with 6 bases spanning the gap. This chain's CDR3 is CASSLWTTEAFF. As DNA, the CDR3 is TGTGCCAGCAGCTTATGGACAACTGAAGCTTTCTTT.

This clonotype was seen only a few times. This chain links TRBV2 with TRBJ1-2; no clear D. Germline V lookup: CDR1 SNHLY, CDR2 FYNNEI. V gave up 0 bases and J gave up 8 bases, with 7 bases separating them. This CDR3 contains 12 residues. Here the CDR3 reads CASSEAGRGYTF. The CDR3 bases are TGTGCCAGCAGTGAAGCAGGTCGGGGCTACACCTTC.